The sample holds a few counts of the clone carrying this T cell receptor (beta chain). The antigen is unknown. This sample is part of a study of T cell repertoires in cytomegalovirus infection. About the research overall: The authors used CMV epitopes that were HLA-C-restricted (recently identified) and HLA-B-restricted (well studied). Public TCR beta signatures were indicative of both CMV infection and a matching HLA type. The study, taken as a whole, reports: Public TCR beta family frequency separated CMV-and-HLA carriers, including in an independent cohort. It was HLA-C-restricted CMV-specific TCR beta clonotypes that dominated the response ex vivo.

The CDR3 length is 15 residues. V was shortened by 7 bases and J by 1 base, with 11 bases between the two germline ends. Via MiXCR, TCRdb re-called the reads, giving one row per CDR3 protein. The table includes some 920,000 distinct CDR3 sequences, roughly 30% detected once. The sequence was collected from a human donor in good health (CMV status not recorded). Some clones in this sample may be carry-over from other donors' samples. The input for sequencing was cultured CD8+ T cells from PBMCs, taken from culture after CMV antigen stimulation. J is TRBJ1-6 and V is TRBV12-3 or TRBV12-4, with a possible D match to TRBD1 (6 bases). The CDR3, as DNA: TGTGCCAGCACGGGTACAGGGTCCTATAATTCACCCCTCCACTTT. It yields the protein CASTGTGSYNSPLHF.